The 32 T cell receptor beta chains below come from one sample, sequenced in a study of CD8+ T cells in alopecia areata. Reverse transcription of extracted RNA yielded cDNA, which provided the sequencing template. Sequencing was performed with immunoSEQ multiplex PCR; in TCRdb, only in-frame clones are kept and a portion is missing. Among fewer than 15,000 clones listed, 65% to 70% were seen once. As to treatment: oral pan-JAK inhibitor, 5-10 mg twice daily. Lesional scalp punch biopsies and peripheral blood came from alopecia areata patients. Sequenced here: skin, sampled at week 4, from a patient treated with tofacitinib. The receptor set was obtained from a human donor with alopecia areata.

This clone came up a few times. The genes are TRBV6-5 and TRBJ1-5; TRBD1 is a possible D gene (5 bases). The V gene's germline CDR1 is MNHEY and CDR2 SVGAGI. This CDR3 has 12 amino acids. V shed 5 bases and J shed 9 bases, with 11 bases lying between them. CDR3 region: CASSVQEPPQHF. Here the CDR3 DNA reads TGTGCCAGCAGTGTACAGGAGCCGCCCCAGCATTTT.

The chain combines TRBV5-1 with TRBJ2-7; 7 nucleotides match TRBD1. Germline V gene lookup returns CDR1 SGHRS and CDR2 YFSETQ. Losses at the gene ends were 1 base for V and 3 bases for J; bases not matched to a gene: 7. This CDR3 is 15 amino acids long. CDR3 sequence (DNA): TGCGCCAGCAGCTTGAGAATAGGGGGCATCTACGAGCAGTACTTC. Translating gives CASSLRIGGIYEQYF.

The chain links TRBV7-9 to TRBJ1-1; D is unclear. The germline CDR1 and CDR2 sequences are SEHNR and FQNEAQ (reference sequence). The CDR3 spans 15 residues. Trimming left V 3 bases short and J 6 bases short, with 17 bases between. CDR3 amino acids: CASSLFFGGRAEAFF. DNA for the CDR3: TGTGCCAGCAGCTTGTTTTTCGGAGGTAGGGCTGAAGCTTTCTTT.

A single count supports this clone. The chain recombines TRBV11-2 with TRBJ2-3; 10 bases align to TRBD2. CDR1 and CDR2 (germline): SGHAT, FQNNGV. CDR3 length equals 15 residues. V was clipped by 3 bases and J by 5 bases; unmatched bases: 5. The DNA for the CDR3 is TGTGCCAGCAGCTTCCTTAGCGGGGGGAAAGATACGCAGTATTTT. Translating it yields CASSFLSGGKDTQYF.

The chain links TRBV6-1 to TRBJ1-1; D gene uncertain. The germline V gene has CDR1 MNHNS and CDR2 SASEGT. Trimming removed 5 bases at V and 11 bases at J, with 3 bases between. This CDR3 spans 8 amino acids. CDR3 residues: CASSYAFF. Written as DNA, the CDR3 is TGTGCCAGCAGTTACGCTTTCTTT.

This clone was observed a handful of times. The chain links TRBV2 to TRBJ2-7; TRBD1 or TRBD2 may be the D gene (5 bases each). V gave up 7 bases and J gave up 1 base, with 14 bases separating them. Germline lookup yields CDR1 SNHLY and CDR2 FYNNEI. The CDR3 covers 14 residues. The DNA for the CDR3 is TGTGCCAGCAAAAACCGGGACGGTTCCTACGAGCAGTACTTC. Protein sequence: CASKNRDGSYEQYF.

This clone appeared a few times. V is TRBV7-9 and J is TRBJ2-7; D gene unclear. From germline, CDR1 is SEHNR and CDR2 FQNEAQ (reference sequence). The CDR3 covers 11 residues. V was shortened by 8 bases and J by 3 bases, with 8 bases between the two germline ends. In nucleotides, the CDR3 is TGTGCCAGCCGCTCGAACTACGAGCAGTACTTC. It specifies CASRSNYEQYF.

This chain uses TRBV7-2 with TRBJ1-5, with D unresolved. Germline loops: CDR1 SGHTA, CDR2 FQGNSA. This CDR3 is 13 amino acids long. The germline V and J ends were trimmed by 5 bases and 9 bases, with 14 bases remaining between them. CDR3 in amino acids: CASSPEGFGPQHF. The CDR3 coding sequence is TGTGCCAGCAGCCCGGAAGGGTTCGGGCCCCAGCATTTT.

This clone was counted between two and nine times. CDR3 DNA: TGTGCCAGCACCTACGCGCAGGGGAACTCCTACGAGCAGTACTTC. It codes for CASTYAQGNSYEQYF. The chain employs TRBV5-6 and TRBJ2-7, with D tentatively TRBD1 (6 bases). The CDR3 is 15 residues long. Per the germline V gene, CDR1 is SGHDT and CDR2 is YYEEEE. V lost 6 bases and J 0 bases, leaving 16 bases between the germline ends. Full variable domain (remainder filled in from reference TRBV5-6 and TRBJ2-7): DAGVTQSPTHLIKTRGQQVTLRCSPKSGHDTVSWYQQALGQGPQFIFQYYEEEERQRGNFPDRFSGHQFPNYSSELNVNALLLGDSALYLCASTYAQGNSYEQYFGPGTRLTVT.

The chain carries TRBV7-9 and TRBJ2-1; 8 positions agree with TRBD2. V lost 5 bases to trimming and J lost 2 bases; unmatched junction nucleotides: 8. Per germline, CDR1 SEHNR and CDR2 FQNEAQ (reference sequence). The CDR3 has 16 residues. CDR3 nucleotide sequence: TGTGCCAGCAGCCCGTCACGGGGGGGCCCCTACAATGAGCAGTTCTTC. The encoded protein is CASSPSRGGPYNEQFF.

The chain couples TRBV6-5 to TRBJ2-7; the D gene is possibly TRBD1 (5 bases). CDR1 MNHEY and CDR2 SVGAGI come from the germline V gene. Trimming shortened V by 6 bases and J by 6 bases, and 12 bases separated the two germline ends. This CDR3 is 12 amino acids long. The CDR3 here is CASRGPPPEQYF. CDR3 coding DNA: TGTGCCAGCAGGGGGCCTCCTCCCGAGCAGTACTTC.

V is TRBV30 and J is TRBJ2-7, with D maybe TRBD2 (5 bases). The CDR3 contains 19 residues. Deletions cut 3 bases from V and 0 bases from J, with 27 bases between. From germline, CDR1 is GTSNPN and CDR2 SVGIG (reference sequence). The CDR3 reads CAWRTRLNPRARSSYEQYF. CDR3 bases: TGTGCCTGGAGGACGCGACTAAATCCCCGGGCGCGTAGCTCCTACGAGCAGTACTTC.

This clone has just a few counts. The chain employs TRBV6-5 and TRBJ1-2; 11 nucleotides line up with TRBD1. Germline V gives CDR1 MNHEY, CDR2 SVGAGI. The CDR3 sequence is 14 residues long. Trimming cost V 6 bases and J 6 bases; bases outside gene matches: 6. The DNA for the CDR3 is TGTGCCAGCAGCCCCGGACAGGGGGCGAATGGCTACACCTTC. Its protein product is CASSPGQGANGYTF.

The chain has TRBV23-1 and TRBJ1-2; D possibly corresponds to TRBD1 (5 bases). TRBV23-1 is identified as an open reading frame with a role that is uncertain. The V end lost 0 bases, the J end lost 6 bases, and 8 bases lay between the germline ends. The CDR3 is made up of 13 amino acids. CDR3 protein: CASSQSGRDGYTF. The CDR3 nucleotides are TGCGCCAGCAGTCAATCGGGCAGGGATGGCTACACCTTC.

The genes are TRBV2 and TRBJ2-3, with D hard to call. Germline V lookup: CDR1 SNHLY, CDR2 FYNNEI. CDR3 length: 13 amino acids. Between the trimmed V and J ends, which lost 3 bases and 8 bases, there was a span of 12 bases. CDR3 sequence: CASSDVGSITQYF. CDR3 DNA sequence: TGTGCCAGCAGTGACGTGGGCAGCATTACGCAGTATTTT.

The rearrangement joins TRBV7-8 to TRBJ2-2; 13 nucleotides match TRBD2. The V and J ends lost 2 bases and 2 bases, in that order; junction bases with no gene match: 14. Germline V gene sequence: CDR1 SGHVS, CDR2 FQNEAQ. This CDR3 has 21 residues. CDR3 in DNA: TGTGCCAGCAGCTTAAATTTATTGACTAGCGGGGGGTCGGGAAACACCGGGGAGCTGTTTTTT. This codes for CASSLNLLTSGGSGNTGELFF.

The rearrangement uses TRBV7-2 and TRBJ1-3; no firm D call. Germline CDR1 SGHTA, CDR2 FQGNSA. V lost 0 bases to trimming and J lost 0 bases, with 9 bases between them. The length of the CDR3 is 16 residues. Written as DNA, the CDR3 is TGTGCCAGCAGCTTAGCTAGAGATTACTCTGGAAACACCATATATTTT. Amino acids: CASSLARDYSGNTIYF.

CDR3 nucleotide sequence: TGTGCCAGCAGCGAACTAGCGATGACCTACGAGCAGTACTTC. It specifies CASSELAMTYEQYF. This chain joins TRBV7-9 and TRBJ2-7; 7 bases agree with TRBD2. Looked up from germline, CDR1 is SEHNR and CDR2 is FQNEAQ (reference sequence). This CDR3 comprises 14 residues. The J segment lost 2 bases and the V segment lost 5 bases, leaving 6 bases of the junction unmatched.

CDR3 region: CASSPTGLGNQPQHF. The DNA of the CDR3 is TGTGCCAGCAGTCCCACCGGGTTGGGCAATCAGCCCCAGCATTTT. This chain joins TRBV27 and TRBJ1-5, with D uncertain. V was cut by 5 bases and J by 2 bases, with 13 bases left in between. This CDR3 comprises 15 residues. The germline CDR1 and CDR2 sequences are MNHEY and SMNVEV (reference sequence).

The rearrangement uses TRBV6-1 and TRBJ2-5; D not resolved. V shed 1 base and J shed 7 bases, with 13 bases lying between them. Germline values: CDR1 MNHNS, CDR2 SASEGT. This CDR3 region has 14 residues. Here the CDR3 DNA reads TGTGCCAGCAGTGAAGTTTGGGGTTTTGGGACCCAGTACTTC. It encodes CASSEVWGFGTQYF.

This clone showed up just a few times. The chain uses TRBV6-5 and TRBJ2-7; D is possibly TRBD2 (5 bases). The CDR3 contains 12 residues. The ends were cut back, 6 bases at V and 3 bases at J, with 9 bases in the middle. Looked up from germline, CDR1 is MNHEY and CDR2 is SVGAGI. The DNA for the CDR3 is TGTGCCAGCAGCCCACGGGGCTACGAGCAGTACTTC. Translation gives CASSPRGYEQYF.

This rearrangement joins TRBV7-2 to TRBJ2-1, with D perhaps assigned TRBD1 or TRBD2 (5 bases each). There are 14 residues in the CDR3. V lost 2 bases to trimming and J lost 6 bases, with 11 bases between them. Germline V lookup: CDR1 SGHTA, CDR2 FQGNSA. The CDR3 is CASSLQGGLNEQFF. In nucleotides, the CDR3 is TGTGCCAGCAGCTTACAGGGCGGGCTCAATGAGCAGTTCTTC. The full variable domain, in which reference TRBV7-2 and TRBJ2-1 provide the parts outside the CDR3, is GAGVSQSPSNKVTEKGKDVELRCDPISGHTALYWYRQSLGQGLEFLIYFQGNSAPDKSGLPSDRFSAERTGGSVSTLTIQRTQQEDSAVYLCASSLQGGLNEQFFGPGTRLTVL.

In regard to this clone: Other nucleotide sequences from this sample produce the same CDR3. The gene calls are TRBV6-5 and TRBJ2-2; 8 bases match TRBD2. CDR1 and CDR2 from the germline V gene are MNHEY and SVGAGI. V gave up 11 bases and J gave up 2 bases; unmatched junction bases: 7. This CDR3 contains 14 residues. The CDR3 protein is CARRGGINTGELFF. The CDR3 DNA follows: TGTGCCCGCCGGGGGGGGATCAACACCGGGGAGCTGTTTTTT.

This chain connects TRBV5-1 to TRBJ2-7, with a tentative D call TRBD1 (6 bases). Per germline, CDR1 SGHRS and CDR2 YFSETQ. The CDR3 has 16 residues. Trimming shortened V by 4 bases and J by 3 bases, and 20 bases separated the two germline ends. The CDR3 DNA reads as TGCGCCAGCAGCCTACTACAGGGACGAAAGGGCTACGAGCAGTACTTC. Translating it yields CASSLLQGRKGYEQYF.

This clone was detected only a few times. The rearrangement uses TRBV7-2 and TRBJ2-3; D is unresolved. The CDR3 runs 13 residues. Deletions cut 1 base from V and 5 bases from J, with 7 bases between. Germline values: CDR1 SGHTA, CDR2 FQGNSA. The CDR3 DNA is TGTGCCAGCAGCTTAGTAGTGCGAGATACGCAGTATTTT. This translates into CASSLVVRDTQYF.

This clone was seen a few times. The chain uses TRBV5-1 and TRBJ2-5; 7 positions agree with TRBD1. CDR1 is SGHRS, CDR2 YFSETQ, per germline. The CDR3 extends over 14 amino acids. With 4 bases clipped from V and 5 bases from J, the junction kept 8 bases outside the gene matches. CDR3 residues: CASSGSQGTETQYF. CDR3 DNA sequence: TGCGCCAGCAGCGGATCACAGGGGACGGAGACCCAGTACTTC.

V and J are TRBV7-8 and TRBJ1-2, with D tentatively TRBD1 (5 bases). This CDR3 contains 14 residues. V was shortened by 2 bases and J by 4 bases, with 11 bases between the two germline ends. Germline CDR1 is SGHVS and CDR2 is FQNEAQ. The CDR3 DNA sequence: TGTGCCAGCAGCTTATCCTCCGGGGCCTATGGCTACACCTTC. Translated: CASSLSSGAYGYTF.

The chain has TRBV7-2 and TRBJ2-7; 9 bases match TRBD2. Germline CDR1 is SGHTA and CDR2 is FQGNSA. The CDR3 extends over 15 amino acids. With 4 bases clipped from V and 5 bases from J, the junction kept 9 bases outside the gene matches. The CDR3 nucleotides are TGTGCCAGCAGCTCACCGGGACTAGCTGTCCACGAGCAGTACTTC. This gives the protein CASSSPGLAVHEQYF.

The CDR3 loop reads CASSAAQGRGEKLFF. CDR3 coding DNA: TGCGCCAGCAGTGCGGCACAGGGAAGGGGCGAAAAACTGTTTTTT. The gene calls are TRBV10-1 and TRBJ1-4; a possible D gene is TRBD1 (6 bases). The germline CDR1 and CDR2 sequences are WNHNN and SYGVQD (reference sequence). With 4 bases removed from V and 8 bases from J, the gap between germline ends came to 17 bases. The length of the CDR3 is 15 residues.

This CDR3 is CASSPSSLIGGGILSTDTQYF. As DNA, the CDR3 is TGTGCCAGCAGTCCCTCCTCTTTGATTGGCGGGGGGATACTTAGCACAGATACGCAGTATTTT. The chain couples TRBV28 to TRBJ2-3; 8 bases align to TRBD2. V shed 5 bases, J shed 0 bases, and the junction held 22 bases outside the gene matches. Germline CDR1 and CDR2: MDHEN and SYDVKM. The CDR3 contains 21 residues.

The table lists this clone with a few counts. CDR3 sequence: CASSLSGMNTEAFF. The CDR3 region has the DNA TGCGCCAGCAGCCTTAGTGGCATGAACACTGAAGCTTTCTTT. The V call is TRBV4-3, the J call TRBJ1-1; no clear D gene. The CDR3 consists of 14 residues. Germline assignment: CDR1 LGHNA and CDR2 YSLEER. The V and J ends lost 4 bases and 0 bases respectively, with 9 bases between them.

The chain employs TRBV5-1 and TRBJ1-2, with D maybe TRBD1 (5 bases). The ends were cut back, 0 bases at V and 0 bases at J, with 9 bases in the middle. The CDR3 sequence is 15 residues long. Germline CDR1 SGHRS, CDR2 YFSETQ. CDR3 nucleotide sequence: TGCGCCAGCAGCTTGGGGACAAATACTAACTATGGCTACACCTTC. Protein: CASSLGTNTNYGYTF.